Detailed here is one TCR beta chain. What antigen it recognizes has not been identified. One junction end does not reproduce the germline sequence, and a read error may be involved. This entry belongs to a study of post-analysis software for immune sequencing data (dated by TCRdb to between 2014 and 2017). Some background on the complete study: Recorded disease courses included relapsing-remitting, secondary progressive and progressive-relapsing multiple sclerosis, with some patients lacking subtype annotation. Patient repertoires were compared against 10 to 12 previously published healthy control repertoires from donors aged about 6 to 28 years. A subset of samples was prepared in parallel using single-end sample barcoding, then pooled and co-amplified after Illumina adapter ligation.

The germline V gene provides CDR1 SGHRS and CDR2 YFSETQ. The CDR3 spans 14 residues, from the cysteine through the phenylalanine. Only CDR3 DNA remains: 42 bases, in frame from the first base. Receptor libraries were prepared by PCR. The listed sequencing device is Illumina HiSeq 2500. To reduce PCR and sequencing biases, unique molecular identifiers were built into the TCR beta cDNA libraries. Per 1 to 10 million input T cells, approximately 500,000 cDNA molecules were obtained, such that each molecule approximated one T cell. The patient libraries were prepared and sequenced using the same protocol as the earlier healthy control dataset. Within a given batch, samples were prepared together, multiplexed and sequenced on the same HiSeq lane. The study's own analysis went as follows. MIGEC handled the raw barcoded reads, throwing out single-read molecular identifier groups before consensus assembly and CDR3 extraction. Clonotype tables were post-analysed with VDJtools, and diversity was normalized by down-sampling all datasets to the smallest sample size. To correct batch-related cross-sample contamination, repertoire overlap clustering matched CDR3 amino acid sequences but not nucleotide sequences. TCRdb applied fastp at Q25 and MiXCR to the public reads, then kept only in-frame beta chains. Entries are consolidated by CDR3 protein sequence, retaining the most common genes and DNA. The V and J calls come from TCRdb's annotation, not from the publication. The sample data list fewer than 850,000 distinct CDR3 sequences, and about 27% of these were observed just once. Clones ranked in the top ten supply roughly 0.54% of the sample.

TCR beta repertoires were profiled from peripheral blood of roughly 13 young patients with multiple sclerosis to demonstrate the VDJtools post-analysis software. Multiple sclerosis patients were children and adolescents aged roughly 6 to 16 years. Study-level results and caveats: Roughly 5 TRBV segments, including TRBV5-6, TRBV5-1 and TRBV20-1, were significantly more frequent in patients than controls. Normalized Chao1 diversity was significantly lower in multiple sclerosis patients than controls, suggesting substantial peripheral T-cell clonal expansion. Direct clustering with F measure revealed strong co-clustering of samples prepared in the same batch, which led to a batch-effect correction. The multiple sclerosis patient group was slightly younger than the control group.

The sequenced sample was blood. The V and J genes are TRBV5-1 and TRBJ2-3; the D gene is perhaps TRBD1, on 5 matching bases. The sequence was collected from a girl between 10 and 17 years old with multiple sclerosis. The nucleotides are TGCGCCAGCAGCTTCAGGGAACCCACAGATGCGCAGTATTTT. Its coded protein is CASSFREPTDAQYF.